The 24 T cell receptor beta chains presented below share a single source sample, sequenced in a study of cytomegalovirus exposure and HLA in healthy donors. Primers for the PCR totalled 60 Vbeta and 13 Jbeta. Sequenced by immunoSEQ multiplex PCR; TCRdb stores in-frame clones only, minus some. The sample gives about 220,000 clones, roughly 80% of which show up once; approximately 6% is in the top ten. Sequencing input: PBMCs. The receptors originated from a man in his forties in good health and CMV-seropositive.

This chain joins TRBV7-9 and TRBJ1-3; TRBD1 agrees at 7 bases. CDR1 and CDR2 (germline): SEHNR, FQNEAQ (reference sequence). The CDR3 is made up of 18 amino acids. The V and J ends lost 5 bases and 0 bases, in that order; junction bases with no gene match: 13. The CDR3 nucleotides read TGTGCCAGCAGCACCTCCGGGACAGCGGGCCTCTCTGGAAACACCATATATTTT. Translated, it gives CASSTSGTAGLSGNTIYF. Looking up the rest from reference TRBV7-9 and TRBJ1-3 gives the full variable domain: DTGVSQNPRHKITKRGQNVTFRCDPISEHNRLYWYRQTLGQGPEFLTYFQNEAQLEKSRLLSDRFSAERPKGSFSTLEIQRTEQGDSAMYLCASSTSGTAGLSGNTIYFGEGSWLTVV.

This clone was seen more than once but under ten times. This chain uses TRBV29-1 with TRBJ2-3, with 14 positions matching TRBD2. The CDR3 length is 17 residues. Germline CDR1 reads SQVTM; CDR2 reads ANQGSEA. The V and J ends lost 4 bases and 4 bases, in that order; junction bases with no gene match: 10. CDR3 sequence reads: CSVVGTSGRVVADTQYF. CDR3 coding DNA: TGCAGCGTTGTGGGGACTAGCGGGAGAGTTGTGGCAGATACGCAGTATTTT.

The chain joins TRBV6-4 to TRBJ2-2; 11 nucleotides match TRBD1. From germline, CDR1 is MRHNA and CDR2 SNTAGT. Unmatched junction bases numbered 5, after V lost 2 bases and J lost 6 bases. The CDR3 loop spans 16 amino acids. CDR3 bases: TGTGCCAGCAGTGACACGGACAGGGGGCATCCCGGGGAGCTGTTTTTT. It yields the protein CASSDTDRGHPGELFF.

The chain couples TRBV7-6 to TRBJ1-1; no clear D gene. The CDR3 loop spans 14 amino acids. The V end lost 6 bases, the J end lost 4 bases, and 15 bases lay between the germline ends. Germline CDR1 and CDR2: SGHVS and FNYEAQ. The CDR3 DNA reads TGTGCCAGCAGAAAGGAGAAGTCGGCCACTGAAGCTTTCTTT. Translation: CASRKEKSATEAFF.

The sample holds one count of this clone. A read error may produce the germline difference seen at one junction end. V is TRBV29-1 and J is TRBJ2-1; tentative D call: TRBD2 (6 bases). Germline CDR1 is SQVTM and CDR2 is ANQGSEA. This CDR3 has 14 residues. CDR3 amino acids: CSVDVLATYDEQFF. The DNA of the CDR3 is TGCAGCGTTGATGTCCTAGCGACCTACGATGAGCAGTTCTTC.

This clone showed up just once. The V gene is TRBV27, the J gene TRBJ2-6; no clear D gene. V was pared by 5 bases and J by 3 bases, with 11 bases between. CDR1 is MNHEY and CDR2 is SMNVEV in the germline V gene (reference sequence). The CDR3 spans 15 residues. The CDR3 nucleotides are TGTGCCAGCAGTCCACAGATACTTGGGGCCAACGTCCTGACTTTC. Its protein is CASSPQILGANVLTF.

This chain connects TRBV5-1 to TRBJ2-7; D not certain. The CDR3 length is 11 residues. V was cut by 4 bases and J by 5 bases, with 7 bases left in between. CDR1 SGHRS and CDR2 YFSETQ come from the germline V gene. The CDR3 coding sequence is TGCGCCAGCAGCGCGTACGACGAGCAGTACTTC. It translates to CASSAYDEQYF.

Points on this clone: One end of the junction fails to match germline, which may point to a read error. This rearrangement joins TRBV6-6 to TRBJ2-3; 10 nucleotides agree with TRBD2. The CDR3 spans 15 residues. Germline V gene lookup returns CDR1 MNHNY and CDR2 SVGAGI (reference sequence). CDR3 residues: CASSYSGRHTDAQYF. The CDR3 DNA sequence: TGTGCCAGCAGCTATAGCGGGAGGCACACAGATGCGCAGTATTTT.

This clone was detected once. V and J are TRBV11-2 and TRBJ1-4; D might be TRBD1 (6 bases). The CDR3 runs 17 residues. The germline gives CDR1 SGHAT, CDR2 FQNNGV. Between the trimmed V and J ends, which lost 2 bases and 8 bases, there was a span of 21 bases. Written as DNA, the CDR3 is TGTGCCAGCAGCTTACTGGTGTCCTTGCAGGGGTCAGAAAAACTGTTTTTT. Translation gives CASSLLVSLQGSEKLFF. The entire variable domain, with the rest obtained from reference TRBV11-2 and TRBJ1-4, is as follows: EAGVAQSPRYKIIEKRQSVAFWCNPISGHATLYWYQQILGQGPKLLIQFQNNGVVDDSQLPKDRFSAERLKGVDSTLKIQPAKLEDSAVYLCASSLLVSLQGSEKLFFGSGTQLSVL.

The chain combines TRBV6-5 with TRBJ1-5; D is uncertain. The CDR3 covers 15 residues. In germline, CDR1 is MNHEY, CDR2 SVGAGI. With 0 bases removed from V and 2 bases from J, the gap between germline ends came to 8 bases. CDR3 bases: TGTGCCAGCAGTTACTCTTACAGCCGCAATCAGCCCCAGCATTTT. It encodes CASSYSYSRNQPQHF.

The chain uses TRBV5-8 and TRBJ1-5, with TRBD1 as a possible D gene (5 bases). The CDR3 is made up of 13 amino acids. V gave up 7 bases and J gave up 7 bases, with 15 bases separating them. CDR1 is SGHTS and CDR2 is YDEGEE in the germline V gene. Here the CDR3 reads CASYSGREQPQHF. The DNA of the CDR3 is TGTGCCAGCTATTCAGGGAGGGAGCAGCCCCAGCATTTT.

The chain uses TRBV7-3 and TRBJ2-3; 10 bases are shared with TRBD2. This CDR3 has 18 residues. The ends lost 0 bases at V and 1 base at J; junction bases unmatched: 7. CDR1 and CDR2 from the germline V gene are SGHTA and FQGTGA. Here the CDR3 DNA reads TGTGCCAGCAGCTTAACGACCCTAGCGGGAGACCGCACAGATACGCAGTATTTT. Amino acid sequence: CASSLTTLAGDRTDTQYF.

The V gene is TRBV5-1, the J gene TRBJ1-1; TRBD1 might be the D (5 bases). The CDR3 is 13 amino acids. Trimming stripped 0 bases from V and 6 bases from J, with 9 bases between. Germline loops: CDR1 SGHRS, CDR2 YFSETQ. CDR3 sequence: CASSLGSGSEAFF. The DNA for the CDR3 is TGCGCCAGCAGCTTGGGTTCAGGGTCTGAAGCTTTCTTT.

J is TRBJ2-5 and V is TRBV7-2; no reliable D call. Germline V gene sequence: CDR1 SGHTA, CDR2 FQGNSA. The CDR3 runs to 11 residues. V lost 5 bases and J lost 5, with 6 bases in between. The CDR3 loop is CASSKRETQYF. The CDR3 DNA reads as TGTGCCAGCAGCAAACGGGAGACCCAGTACTTC.

In its sample, this clone was seen once. The chain employs TRBV5-6 and TRBJ1-1; D call uncertain. The germline V and J ends were trimmed by 1 base and 0 bases, with 19 bases remaining between them. Germline loops: CDR1 SGHDT, CDR2 YYEEEE. This CDR3 spans 18 amino acids. The CDR3 nucleotides are TGTGCCAGCAGCTTGTACCCCCCGGCGGGCGGCATGAACACTGAAGCTTTCTTT. Protein product: CASSLYPPAGGMNTEAFF.

The chain combines TRBV6-5 with TRBJ1-2, with D perhaps TRBD1 (6 bases). This CDR3 is 14 amino acids long. Germline CDR1 reads MNHEY; CDR2 reads SVGAGI. The germline V and J ends were trimmed by 8 bases and 1 base, with 14 bases remaining between them. As DNA, the CDR3 is TGTGCCAGCGCCTTGGACAGCCTTAACTATGGCTACACCTTC. It codes for CASALDSLNYGYTF.

The chain combines TRBV19 with TRBJ1-2; D perhaps matches TRBD1 (5 bases). This CDR3 contains 15 residues. Per germline, CDR1 LNHDA and CDR2 SQIVND (reference sequence). V lost 8 bases and J 0 bases, leaving 16 bases between the germline ends. CDR3 residues: CASRGFNEANYGYTF. In DNA form, the CDR3 reads TGTGCCAGTCGGGGGTTCAATGAGGCTAACTATGGCTACACCTTC.

The V call is TRBV19, the J call TRBJ1-2; 7 positions match TRBD1. V lost 4 bases and J lost 3; bases outside the gene matches: 11. Germline V gives CDR1 LNHDA, CDR2 SQIVND (reference sequence). This CDR3 region has 16 residues. This CDR3 is CASSTDRARPHYGYTF. The CDR3 region has the DNA TGTGCCAGTAGTACTGACAGGGCGAGACCCCACTATGGCTACACCTTC.

The chain uses TRBV18 and TRBJ1-4; 7 nucleotides agree with TRBD1. The CDR3 sequence is 16 residues long. Trimming removed 2 bases from V and 2 bases from J; junction bases left unmatched: 5. The germline V gene has CDR1 KGHSH and CDR2 LQKENI. This chain's CDR3 is CASSPNRGTTNEKLFF. The CDR3 DNA sequence: TGTGCCAGCTCACCAAACAGGGGTACTACTAATGAAAAACTGTTTTTT.

Worth noting for this clone: Other DNA sequences from this sample encode an identical CDR3 as well. V gene TRBV9 combines with J gene TRBJ2-1, with 14 bases fitting TRBD2. Germline V lookup: CDR1 SGDLS, CDR2 YYNGEE. J lost 10 bases, V lost 4 bases, and 7 bases had no gene match. The CDR3 sequence is 15 residues long. The CDR3 here is CASSPRLAGGHEQFF. The DNA for the CDR3 is TGTGCCAGCAGCCCCCGACTAGCGGGAGGGCACGAGCAGTTCTTC.

This chain joins TRBV6-5 and TRBJ1-1, with D unclear. This CDR3 has 14 residues. Trimming stripped 2 bases from V and 1 base from J, with 8 bases between. CDR1 is MNHEY, CDR2 SVGAGI, per germline. The CDR3 DNA is TGTGCCAGCAGTTACGAGGCCCGGAACACTGAAGCTTTCTTT. Protein product: CASSYEARNTEAFF.

V gene TRBV7-8 combines with J gene TRBJ2-5, with D maybe TRBD1 (6 bases). Trimming cost V 5 bases and J 7 bases, with 17 bases left between them. This CDR3 contains 14 residues. The germline CDR1 and CDR2 sequences are SGHVS and FQNEAQ. The CDR3 region is CASSLEQGRGTQYF. DNA of the CDR3: TGTGCCAGCAGCCTAGAACAGGGAAGAGGGACCCAGTACTTC.

The chain is built from TRBV25-1 and TRBJ2-3; TRBD1 agrees at 10 bases. Germline V CDR1 and CDR2: MGHDK, SYGVNS. The length of the CDR3 is 17 residues. V trimming: 1 base; J trimming: 6 bases; junction bases outside the gene matches: 10. The CDR3 protein is CASSELPRGTGEDTQYF. In nucleotides, the CDR3 is TGTGCCAGCAGTGAATTACCCCGAGGGACAGGGGAGGATACGCAGTATTTT.

This chain uses TRBV4-1 with TRBJ2-7; D may be TRBD2 (6 bases). The CDR3 runs to 16 residues. The V end lost 0 bases, the J end lost 2 bases, and 14 bases lay between the germline ends. Germline CDR1 and CDR2: MGHRA and YSYEKL. The CDR3 here is CASSQDPETRTYEQYF. The CDR3 nucleotides are TGCGCCAGCAGCCAAGATCCCGAGACTAGAACCTACGAGCAGTACTTC.